These 2 T cell receptor beta chains share one sample of origin, sequenced in a study of CD8 T cells in Susac syndrome. An amount of RNA that ranged from about 0.45 to 1 ug was reverse transcribed with random hexamers. In TCRdb, the immunoSEQ multiplex PCR reads were re-called with MiXCR into one record per CDR3 protein. Of 330,000 or so distinct CDR3 sequences listed, 65% to 90% are singletons. The sample comprised CD8+ T cells from PBMCs. These receptor sequences come from a human donor with multiple sclerosis.

The rearrangement joins TRBV19 to TRBJ1-5; the D is unclear. Trimming cost V 9 bases and J 2 bases, with 17 bases left between them. Per the germline V gene, CDR1 is LNHDA and CDR2 is SQIVND (reference sequence). The CDR3 consists of 15 residues. CDR3 sequence reads: CASGERTGRNQPQHF. The CDR3, as DNA: TGTGCCAGCGGGGAGCGGACGGGTCGCAATCAGCCCCAGCATTTT.

This chain links TRBV6-2 or TRBV6-3 with TRBJ2-7; maybe TRBD2 (6 bases). The CDR3 has 16 amino acids. Germline loops: CDR1 MNHEY, CDR2 SVGEGT. V gave up 4 bases and J gave up 0 bases, with 16 bases separating them. For the CDR3, the DNA is TGTGCCAGCAGTTCAATAAGCGGGCGCCTCTCCTACGAGCAGTACTTC. Translated, it gives CASSSISGRLSYEQYF.